This TCR beta chain was sequenced for a study of OX40 agonist ivuxolimab in advanced cancers. The V and J ends lost 0 bases and 2 bases respectively, with 12 bases between them. Germline-derived CDR1 and CDR2 are MNHGY and SAAAGT. This CDR3 contains 16 residues. The assay was immunoSEQ multiplex PCR, and TCRdb's table has in-frame clones only and misses some. The table includes approximately 89,000 clones, roughly 93% detected once. Sequenced here: CD4+ or CD8+ T cells sorted from blood, sampled in a trial of the OX40 agonist ivuxolimab. The genes are TRBV6-8 and TRBJ2-3; possibly TRBD1 for D (6 bases). This receptor was obtained from an adult with an advanced solid tumor such as melanoma, head and neck, liver or kidney cancer. Here the CDR3 reads CASSYSRQDHTDTQYF. The CDR3 bases are TGTGCCAGCAGTTACTCCCGACAGGACCACACAGATACGCAGTATTTT.